The 21 T cell receptor beta chains below were found in one sample sequenced in a study of cytomegalovirus exposure and HLA in healthy donors. Vbeta (60) and Jbeta (13) primers were used in the PCR. Here immunoSEQ multiplex PCR was the method, and the copy in TCRdb shows in-frame clones only, minus some. Among 170,000 or so clones, 78% were seen once, and the ten largest hold roughly 3%. The specimen was PBMCs. The receptors shown here come from a woman aged 40 to 50 in good health and CMV-seronegative.

The chain recombines TRBV9 with TRBJ1-3; no clear D. V lost 0 bases and J 10 bases, leaving 8 bases between the germline ends. CDR1 is SGDLS and CDR2 is YYNGEE in the germline V gene. The CDR3 totals 12 residues. This chain's CDR3 is CASSVGSSTIYF. The CDR3 DNA follows: TGTGCCAGCAGCGTAGGATCCAGTACCATATATTTT.

This clone came up a few times. The rearrangement links TRBV6-1 to TRBJ1-1; D is uncertain. Germline values: CDR1 MNHNS, CDR2 SASEGT. V gave up 2 bases and J gave up 5 bases, with 9 bases separating them. CDR3 length: 13 amino acids. The CDR3 loop is CASSENVRTEAFF. The CDR3 nucleotides read TGTGCCAGCAGTGAAAATGTGCGGACTGAAGCTTTCTTT.

The chain uses TRBV13 and TRBJ2-7, with TRBD1 matching over 7 bases. J lost 6 bases, V lost 7 bases, and 6 bases had no gene match. The germline V gene encodes CDR1 PRHDT and CDR2 FYEKMQ (reference sequence). The CDR3 consists of 12 residues. CDR3: CASNRQGGEQYF. As DNA, the CDR3 is TGTGCCAGCAACAGACAGGGTGGCGAGCAGTACTTC.

In this sample, this clone turned up a few times. The chain uses TRBV6-4 and TRBJ2-3; D gene uncertain. V gave up 1 base and J gave up 3 bases, with 5 bases separating them. Germline CDR1 MRHNA, CDR2 SNTAGT. The CDR3 runs to 13 residues. CDR3 nucleotide sequence: TGTGCCAGCAGTGACTTCAGGACAGATACGCAGTATTTT. It yields the protein CASSDFRTDTQYF.

This clone has just a few counts. The chain employs TRBV2 and TRBJ1-5, with a weak D call TRBD1 (5 bases). The CDR3 is made up of 13 amino acids. Trimming removed 6 bases from V and 5 bases from J, with 11 bases in between. In germline, CDR1 is SNHLY, CDR2 FYNNEI. The CDR3 DNA reads TGTGCCAGCAGGGGGGAGGGCTATCAGCCCCAGCATTTT. Residues: CASRGEGYQPQHF.

V and J are TRBV6-1 and TRBJ2-5; no firm D call. Germline V lookup: CDR1 MNHNS, CDR2 SASEGT. This CDR3 has 15 residues. Trimming removed 5 bases from V and 1 base from J, with 14 bases in between. For the CDR3, the DNA is TGTGCCAGCAGTACCGACGGGTATAGCCAAGAGACCCAGTACTTC. Its translation: CASSTDGYSQETQYF.

Points on this clone: Other DNA sequences from this sample encode an identical CDR3 as well. The rearrangement links TRBV5-4 to TRBJ1-6; a possible D gene is TRBD1 (6 bases). Germline CDR1 is SGHNT and CDR2 is YYREEE (reference sequence). The V end lost 0 bases, the J end lost 7 bases, and 8 bases lay between the germline ends. The CDR3 runs 14 residues. The CDR3 sequence: CASSLDRDNSPLHF. The DNA of the CDR3 is TGTGCCAGCAGCTTGGACAGGGACAATTCACCCCTCCACTTT.

The chain has TRBV27 and TRBJ1-5; a possible D gene is TRBD1 (5 bases). This CDR3 contains 15 residues. V lost 3 bases to trimming and J lost 3 bases, with 12 bases between them. Germline V gives CDR1 MNHEY, CDR2 SMNVEV (reference sequence). This chain's CDR3 is CASSFIGGNNQPQHF. Here the CDR3 DNA reads TGTGCCAGCAGTTTTATCGGGGGAAACAATCAGCCCCAGCATTTT.

For this clone: An end of the junction does not agree with germline; a read error may underlie this. The CDR3 loop reads CASSTLAGASYNEQLF. The CDR3 nucleotides are TGTGCCAGCAGCACCCTAGCGGGGGCCTCCTACAATGAGCAGCTCTTC. The genes are TRBV7-8 and TRBJ2-1; 10 bases match TRBD2. CDR3 length: 16 amino acids. CDR1 SGHVS and CDR2 FQNEAQ come from the germline V gene.

The chain recombines TRBV28 with TRBJ1-5; 10 positions match TRBD1. Germline trimming cut 4 bases from V and 7 bases from J; bases unmatched to any gene: 4. Germline values: CDR1 MDHEN, CDR2 SYDVKM. The CDR3 has 14 residues. For the CDR3, the DNA is TGTGCCAGCAGTTCCCCGGGACAGGGGCAGCCCCAGCATTTT. Translated, it gives CASSSPGQGQPQHF.

The V call is TRBV6-1, the J call TRBJ1-1; possibly TRBD1 for D (6 bases). Deletions cut 1 base from V and 1 base from J, with 16 bases between. This CDR3 region has 17 residues. Germline CDR1 reads MNHNS; CDR2 reads SASEGT. CDR3 DNA sequence: TGTGCCAGCAGTGAAGGGAGGATGGGCAGGGGGAACACTGAAGCTTTCTTT. It codes for CASSEGRMGRGNTEAFF.

This clone was detected only a few times. The genes are TRBV10-2 and TRBJ2-4, with TRBD1 as a possible D gene (6 bases). From germline, CDR1 is WSHSY and CDR2 SAAADI. Between the trimmed V and J ends, which lost 0 bases and 7 bases, there was a span of 7 bases. This CDR3 region has 13 residues. CDR3 protein: CASSESTGNIQYF. In DNA, the CDR3 is TGCGCCAGCAGTGAGTCAACAGGGAACATTCAGTACTTC.

This clone was found once. This chain links TRBV2 with TRBJ2-6, with 7 bases aligning to TRBD1. The CDR3 extends over 15 amino acids. The V gene's germline CDR1 is SNHLY and CDR2 FYNNEI. V gave up 8 bases and J gave up 2 bases; unmatched junction bases: 6. As DNA, the CDR3 is TGTGCCAGCTTATCAGGACAGGCTGGGGCCAACGTCCTGACTTTC. Its protein is CASLSGQAGANVLTF.

This clone was counted at least ten times. The chain uses TRBV19 and TRBJ2-7; D is perhaps TRBD1 (6 bases). CDR3 size: 13 residues. Germline CDR1 is LNHDA and CDR2 is SQIVND (reference sequence). V was trimmed by 2 bases and J by 5 bases, leaving 10 bases between them. For the CDR3, the DNA is TGTGCCAGTAGTATAACAGGGTGGAACGAGCAGTACTTC. It is translated as CASSITGWNEQYF. Using reference TRBV19 and TRBJ2-7 for the parts outside the CDR3, the full variable domain is DGGITQSPKYLFRKEGQNVTLSCEQNLNHDAMYWYRQDPGQGLRLIYYSQIVNDFQKGDIAEGYSVSREKKESFPLTVTSAQKNPTAFYLCASSITGWNEQYFGPGTRLTVT.

The rearrangement joins TRBV5-1 to TRBJ1-4, with a weak D call TRBD1 (6 bases). The CDR3 runs to 18 residues. CDR1 and CDR2 (germline): SGHRS, YFSETQ. Deletions cut 0 bases from V and 3 bases from J, with 18 bases between. The CDR3 DNA is TGCGCCAGCAGCTTGGCAGGACAGCTCTACGGAGCTAATGAAAAACTGTTTTTT. As protein: CASSLAGQLYGANEKLFF. Complete variable domain (other parts from reference TRBV5-1 and TRBJ1-4): KAGVTQTPRYLIKTRGQQVTLSCSPISGHRSVSWYQQTPGQGLQFLFEYFSETQRNKGNFPGRFSGRQFSNSRSEMNVSTLELGDSALYLCASSLAGQLYGANEKLFFGSGTQLSVL.

The chain carries TRBV6-1 and TRBJ2-2; D might be TRBD1 (6 bases). There are 14 residues in the CDR3. Per germline, CDR1 MNHNS and CDR2 SASEGT. Trimming left V 4 bases short and J 0 bases short, with 6 bases between. The DNA for the CDR3 is TGTGCCAGCAGTGGACAGGCGAACACCGGGGAGCTGTTTTTT. It specifies CASSGQANTGELFF.

This chain joins TRBV18 and TRBJ2-1, with 8 bases matching TRBD2. This CDR3 comprises 14 residues. Per germline, CDR1 KGHSH and CDR2 LQKENI. V was clipped by 3 bases and J by 5 bases; unmatched bases: 3. The CDR3 sequence is CASSPTSGNNEQFF. CDR3 nucleotide sequence: TGTGCCAGCTCACCTACTAGCGGTAACAATGAGCAGTTCTTC.

V usage is TRBV4-1 and J usage is TRBJ2-4, with 8 bases aligning to TRBD1. Germline V gives CDR1 MGHRA, CDR2 YSYEKL. This CDR3 has 15 residues. V lost 6 bases and J lost 0; bases outside the gene matches: 4. CDR3 coding DNA: TGCGCCAGCAGTCACGGACAGGGAGCCAAAAACATTCAGTACTTC. Its protein is CASSHGQGAKNIQYF.

The DNA of the CDR3 is TGTGCCAGCACCTTGGACAGAGGCACAGATACGCAGTATTTT. This gives the protein CASTLDRGTDTQYF. The V gene is TRBV2, the J gene TRBJ2-3; D might be TRBD1 (6 bases). V was shortened by 7 bases and J by 1 base, with 12 bases between the two germline ends. This CDR3 is built from 14 residues. Per the germline V gene, CDR1 is SNHLY and CDR2 is FYNNEI. Filled out from reference TRBV2 and TRBJ2-3, the complete variable domain reads EPEVTQTPSHQVTQMGQEVILRCVPISNHLYFYWYRQILGQKVEFLVSFYNNEISEKSEIFDDQFSVERPDGSNFTLKIRSTKLEDSAMYFCASTLDRGTDTQYFGPGTRLTVL.

This chain links TRBV27 with TRBJ1-2; possible D gene TRBD1, 6 bases. This CDR3 contains 14 residues. Trimming removed 5 bases from V and 2 bases from J, with 12 bases in between. Looked up from germline, CDR1 is MNHEY and CDR2 is SMNVEV (reference sequence). The CDR3 loop is CASSDGGQNYGYTF. The CDR3 nucleotides read TGTGCCAGCAGTGACGGAGGACAGAACTATGGCTACACCTTC.

Comments on this clone: The same CDR3 is also encoded by other DNA sequences in this sample. V usage is TRBV2 and J usage is TRBJ1-2; D unresolved. Germline V gives CDR1 SNHLY, CDR2 FYNNEI. V was trimmed by 4 bases and J by 4 bases, leaving 7 bases between them. There are 12 residues in the CDR3. The CDR3 here is CASSGEGYGYTF. The CDR3 DNA is TGTGCCAGCAGTGGGGAGGGCTATGGCTACACCTTC.